A selection of T cell receptor beta chains follows, all from one sample in a study of post-analysis software for immune sequencing data. One entry per CDR3 protein, called by TCRdb with MiXCR from the PCR reads. Of about 540,000 distinct CDR3 sequences in the sample, around 36% were seen once. The sequenced sample consisted of blood. All receptors come from a girl aged 2 to 17 with multiple sclerosis. CDR3s include the opening cysteine and the closing phenylalanine or tryptophan. The D gene is left open where the match is weak. Clone size is shown for a subset of rows, as once, few, many or a class of expanded clone.

>.|TRBJ2-7|TRBV2|11|many
CASSASYEQYF
TGCGCCAGCAGCGCCTCCTACGAGCAGTACTTC
>.|TRBJ1-5|TRBV5-5|15|.
CASSSLTWGNQPQHF
TGTGCCAGCAGCTCCCTGACATGGGGCAATCAGCCCCAGCATTTT
>TRBD2|TRBJ2-3|TRBV10-3|16|.
CAISEVSSGGTDTQYF
TGTGCCATCAGTGAAGTTAGTAGCGGGGGGACGGATACGCAGTATTTT
>.|TRBJ1-1|TRBV14|13|.
CASSMGWNTEPFF
TGTGCCAGCAGCATGGGGTGGAACACTGAACCTTTCTTT
>TRBD1|TRBJ2-3|TRBV5-1|14|few
CASSPGQETDTQYF
TGCGCCAGCAGCCCTGGACAGGAGACAGATACGCAGTATTTT
>TRBD2|TRBJ2-1|TRBV20-1|13|.
CSARAGGSVEQFF
TGCAGTGCTAGAGCGGGGGGATCGGTCGAGCAGTTCTTC
>TRBD2|TRBJ2-1|TRBV3-1|18|few
CASSPGLAGGRSYDEQFF
TGTGCCAGTTCCCCGGGACTAGCGGGGGGAAGATCCTACGATGAGCAGTTCTTC
>TRBD1|TRBJ2-7|TRBV6-5|15|.
CASSLSLQGAYEQYF
TGTGCCAGCAGTTTAAGTTTACAGGGGGCCTACGAGCAGTACTTC
>TRBD1|TRBJ1-2|TRBV7-2|13|many
CASSFGQDYGYTF
TGTGCCAGCAGCTTCGGACAGGACTATGGCTACACCTTC
>.|TRBJ1-6|TRBV5-1|13|few
CASARRDNSPLHF
TGCGCCAGCGCTCGGAGAGATAATTCACCCCTCCACTTT
>.|TRBJ2-1|TRBV10-3|16|.
CAISTSRGGSYNEQFF
TGTGCCATCAGTACCAGTCGGGGTGGGTCCTACAATGAGCAGTTCTTC
>TRBD1|TRBJ2-5|TRBV12-3/TRBV12-4|13|many
CASSPQGPETQYF
TGTGCCAGCAGTCCACAGGGGCCAGAGACCCAGTACTTC
>.|TRBJ2-1|TRBV12-3/TRBV12-4|12|.
CASSLGLYEQFF
TGTGCCAGCAGTTTAGGCCTTTATGAGCAGTTCTTC
>TRBD1|TRBJ1-5|TRBV9|19|few
CASSTTDRGLEDSNQPQHF
TGTGCCAGCAGCACGACGGACAGGGGGCTCGAGGATAGCAATCAGCCCCAGCATTTT
>.|TRBJ2-2|TRBV10-3|15|few
CAISGSGVGTGELFF
TGTGCCATCAGTGGGTCCGGGGTTGGAACCGGGGAGCTGTTTTTT
>TRBD1|TRBJ1-6|TRBV10-3|13|.
CAIRGQGGSPLHF
TGTGCCATCAGAGGACAGGGGGGTTCACCCCTCCACTTT
>.|TRBJ2-1|TRBV27|16|.
CASSEQTEFPYNEQFF
TGTGCCAGCAGCGAGCAGACAGAATTCCCCTACAATGAGCAGTTCTTC
>TRBD2|TRBJ2-1|TRBV9|20|.
CASSVAETTLLAGVHNEQFF
TGTGCCAGCAGCGTAGCTGAAACGACTTTACTAGCGGGGGTACACAATGAGCAGTTCTTC
>TRBD2|TRBJ2-3|TRBV7-3|14|many
CASSLSGSTDTQYF
TGTGCCAGCAGCCTTAGCGGGAGTACAGATACGCAGTATTTT
>.|TRBJ2-7|TRBV7-9|13|few
CASSLDNTYEQYF
TGTGCCAGCAGCTTAGATAACACCTACGAGCAGTACTTC
>.|TRBJ2-7|TRBV6-5|13|few
CASSQSRGYEQYF
TGTGCCAGCAGCCAAAGCCGGGGGTACGAGCAGTACTTC
>TRBD2|TRBJ2-1|TRBV7-3|15|once
CASSVGAGGWYEQFF
TGTGCCAGCAGCGTAGGAGCGGGGGGCTGGTATGAGCAGTTCTTC
>.|TRBJ2-7|TRBV5-1|15|few
CASSLEVPPGYEQYF
TGCGCCAGCAGCTTGGAGGTTCCTCCAGGCTACGAGCAGTACTTC
>.|TRBJ2-7|TRBV20-1|13|.
CSARDGRAYEQYF
TGCAGTGCTAGAGATGGCAGGGCCTACGAGCAGTACTTC
>TRBD2|TRBJ2-3|TRBV29-1|14|once
CGVLPGLAADTQYF
TGCGGCGTTCTTCCGGGACTAGCCGCAGATACGCAGTATTTT
>.|TRBJ1-1|TRBV7-9|14|.
CASSLDGATEKAFF
TGTGCCAGCAGCCTCGACGGGGCCACAGAGAAAGCTTTCTTT
>.|TRBJ2-3|TRBV5-1|14|many
CASSFLTSTDTQYF
TGCGCCAGCAGCTTTCTTACTAGCACAGATACGCAGTATTTT
>.|TRBJ1-5|TRBV7-2|16|.
CASSLDLGTINQPQHF
TGTGCCAGCAGCTTAGACCTGGGGACCATCAATCAGCCCCAGCATTTT
>TRBD1|TRBJ2-7|TRBV7-2|14|.
CASSLQGVWYEQYF
TGTGCCAGCAGCTTACAGGGGGTTTGGTACGAGCAGTACTTC
>.|TRBJ2-3|TRBV6-1|14|few
CASSAGYETDTQYF
TGTGCCAGCAGTGCAGGGTACGAAACAGATACGCAGTATTTT
>.|TRBJ2-1|TRBV7-9|13|.
CASSLVVHRGQFF
TGTGCCAGCAGCTTAGTTGTTCATCGAGGGCAGTTCTTC
>.|TRBJ2-3|TRBV6-1|14|few
CASIFGESTDTQYF
TGTGCCAGCATCTTCGGGGAGAGCACAGATACGCAGTATTTT